This T cell receptor (beta chain) was identified during a study of vaccination effects on CD4 cells after COVID-19. Overall study results and limits: After vaccination of healthy people, only 1 of 255 vaccine-induced clones cross-reacted with common cold coronaviruses.

Expansion with viral peptide pools was applied to antigen-specific CD4+ T cells by the ViraFEST assay prior to sequencing. With nine to eleven days of culture completed, CD4+ T cells were isolated. Vaccine administered to participants consisted of two doses of either BNT162b2 or mRNA-1273. As to this clone: Its antigen is unknown.

CDR1 is MNHEY, CDR2 SVGAGI, per germline. Deletions cut 7 bases from V and 5 bases from J, with 17 bases between. This CDR3 comprises 14 residues. Using immunoSEQ multiplex PCR, the repertoire was profiled, and TCRdb retains in-frame clones only, with some absent. Among 28,000 or so clones listed, around four fifths were seen once. This sequence was found in a human donor who received a COVID-19 vaccine. The source was CD4+ T cells from PBMCs cultured with HCoV-NL63 spike peptides, collected after COVID-19 vaccination. This sequence joins TRBV6-5 and TRBJ1-1, with D hard to call. The CDR3 loop reads CASTMFPGKTEAFF. For the CDR3, the DNA is TGTGCCAGCACCATGTTTCCGGGGAAAACTGAAGCTTTCTTT.